This TCR beta chain was sequenced during a study of blood T cell repertoires in COVID-19. Study overall: Acute-phase and convalescent COVID-19 samples originated in the United States, Italy and Spain. Sources were T cells, B-cell-depleted T cells, or PBMCs; the material itself was cDNA or gDNA.

Source study methods: From reference gene primer amplification, estimates of nucleated cell counts were derived. Generated by immunoSEQ multiplex PCR, the TCRdb table keeps only in-frame clones and is missing some. The V and J calls and the clone size are those of that table, but D and trimming were determined from the DNA. The table has about 68,000 clones, around 84% seen once. The table lists this clone with a few counts. The CDR3 runs 16 residues. V was clipped by 4 bases and J by 7 bases, with 22 bases between them. Germline V gene data show CDR1 as SGHRS and CDR2 as YFSETQ. The sequencing input was peripheral blood. The receptor was isolated from a middle-aged man with acute or convalescent COVID-19. This chain connects TRBV5-1 to TRBJ2-3; possible D gene TRBD2, 6 bases. CDR3 sequence: CASSPEAGTAVNTQYF. CDR3 DNA sequence: TGCGCCAGCAGCCCGGAGGCGGGAACGGCCGTTAATACGCAGTATTTT.